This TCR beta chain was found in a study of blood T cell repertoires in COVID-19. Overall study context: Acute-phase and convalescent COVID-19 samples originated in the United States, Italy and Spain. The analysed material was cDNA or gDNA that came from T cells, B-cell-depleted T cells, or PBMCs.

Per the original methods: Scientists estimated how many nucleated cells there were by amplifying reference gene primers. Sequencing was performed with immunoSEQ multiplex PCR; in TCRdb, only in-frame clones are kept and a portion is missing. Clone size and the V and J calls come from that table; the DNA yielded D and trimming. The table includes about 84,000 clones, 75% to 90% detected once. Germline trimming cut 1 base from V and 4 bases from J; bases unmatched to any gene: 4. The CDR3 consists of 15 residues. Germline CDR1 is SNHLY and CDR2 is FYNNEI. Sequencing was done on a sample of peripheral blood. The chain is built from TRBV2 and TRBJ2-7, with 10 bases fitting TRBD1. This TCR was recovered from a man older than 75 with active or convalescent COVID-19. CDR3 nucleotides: TGTGCCAGCAGTGAAGGGATGGGACAGGGGTACGAGCAGTACTTC. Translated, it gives CASSEGMGQGYEQYF. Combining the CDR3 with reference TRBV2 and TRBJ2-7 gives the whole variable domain EPEVTQTPSHQVTQMGQEVILRCVPISNHLYFYWYRQILGQKVEFLVSFYNNEISEKSEIFDDQFSVERPDGSNFTLKIRSTKLEDSAMYFCASSEGMGQGYEQYFGPGTRLTVT.